A selection of T cell receptor beta chains follows, all from one sample in a study of blood T cell repertoires in COVID-19. This table comes from immunoSEQ multiplex PCR, and its TCRdb copy is limited to in-frame clones, with some not included. The sample shows 300,000 to 350,000 clones, nearly 90% of them seen only once. Material for sequencing was PBMCs or T cells enriched from blood (not recorded which). The receptors originated from a woman between 18 and 29 years old with acute COVID-19. The CDR3 runs from the conserved cysteine through the conserved F or W. D genes are given only for firm matches. Part of the rows lack a size; the others show once, few, many or a class for expanded clones.

v_gene	abundance	d_gene	j_gene	CDR3aa	CDR3nt
TRBV24-1	NA	NA	TRBJ2-1	CATSDTTGLGSYNEQFF	TGTGCCACCAGTGACACGACAGGCCTCGGCTCCTACAATGAGCAGTTCTTC
TRBV19	NA	TRBD1	TRBJ1-2	CASSRPQGDGYTF	TGTGCCAGTAGTAGGCCCCAGGGGGACGGCTACACCTTC
TRBV5-6	NA	TRBD2	TRBJ2-5	CASTPLRESWTQYF	TGTGCCAGCACCCCTTTGCGGGAGTCCTGGACCCAGTACTTC
TRBV19	NA	NA	TRBJ2-6	CASSPSSGANVLTF	TGTGCCAGTAGTCCTTCCTCTGGGGCCAACGTCCTGACTTTC
TRBV28	once	NA	TRBJ1-5	CASSYNQPQHF	TGTGCCAGCAGCTATAATCAGCCCCAGCATTTT
TRBV5-8	NA	NA	TRBJ1-2	CASSFESYTF	TGTGCCAGCAGCTTTGAGAGCTACACCTTC
TRBV28	NA	NA	TRBJ2-7	CASSDRYEQYF	TGTGCCAGCAGTGACAGATACGAGCAGTACTTC
TRBV11-3	NA	NA	TRBJ1-3	CASSAGSSGNTIYF	TGTGCCAGCAGCGCGGGCTCCTCTGGAAACACCATATATTTT
TRBV3-1/TRBV3-2	once	TRBD1	TRBJ1-6	CASSQDGTASTPLHF	TGTGCCAGCAGCCAAGACGGGACAGCTTCCACACCCCTCCACTTT
TRBV4-2	NA	NA	TRBJ2-7	CASSQVIGYEQYF	TGTGCCAGCAGCCAAGTCATCGGTTACGAGCAGTACTTC
TRBV5-1	NA	NA	TRBJ1-3	CASSLGTISGNTIYF	TGCGCCAGCAGCTTAGGGACTATTTCTGGAAACACCATATATTTT
TRBV7-9	NA	NA	TRBJ2-1	CASSFPGGTYNEQFF	TGTGCCAGCAGCTTCCCCGGCGGGACCTACAATGAGCAGTTCTTC
TRBV18	NA	NA	TRBJ1-1	CASSPPGETEAFF	TGTGCCAGCTCCCCGCCCGGAGAGACTGAAGCTTTCTTT
TRBV7-8	NA	TRBD1	TRBJ1-3	CASSRGLRDSRTSGNTIYF	TGTGCCAGCAGCCGGGGATTGAGGGACAGTCGAACATCTGGAAACACCATATATTTT
TRBV9	NA	NA	TRBJ2-1	CASSSRLENYNEQFF	TGTGCCAGCAGTTCCCGACTCGAGAATTACAATGAGCAGTTCTTC
TRBV9	NA	TRBD2	TRBJ2-3	CASSVGGGLTDTQYF	TGTGCCAGCAGCGTCGGGGGAGGGCTCACAGATACGCAGTATTTT
TRBV6-5	NA	NA	TRBJ1-2	CASSPGGEMDYGYTF	TGTGCCAGCAGTCCCGGGGGGGAAATGGACTATGGCTACACCTTC
TRBV29-1	NA	TRBD2	TRBJ2-1	CSVDIPRLAAGNEQFF	TGCAGCGTTGACATCCCAAGACTAGCGGCGGGCAATGAGCAGTTCTTC
TRBV28	NA	TRBD1	TRBJ1-1	CASSTGQGVGEAFF	TGTGCCAGCAGTACCGGACAGGGGGTTGGGGAAGCTTTCTTT
TRBV30	NA	NA	TRBJ1-4	CAWSTGRSGTNEKLFF	TGTGCCTGGAGTACTGGCAGAAGCGGCACTAATGAAAAACTGTTTTTT
TRBV6-4	NA	NA	TRBJ1-1	CASSEYLNTEAFF	TGTGCCAGCAGTGAGTACTTAAACACTGAAGCTTTCTTT
TRBV7-9	NA	TRBD2	TRBJ2-1	CASSLGLAYEQFF	TGTGCCAGCAGCTTAGGACTAGCATATGAGCAGTTCTTC
TRBV9	NA	TRBD2	TRBJ2-5	CASSSGLAGGGQETQYF	TGTGCCAGCAGCTCGGGACTAGCGGGAGGGGGCCAAGAGACCCAGTACTTC
TRBV10-3	NA	NA	TRBJ1-6	CAISPAGDTNSPLHF	TGTGCCATCAGTCCAGCGGGGGATACAAATTCACCCCTCCACTTT
TRBV7-9	NA	NA	TRBJ2-2	CASSSQGGELFF	TGTGCCAGCTCCTCCCAGGGCGGGGAGCTGTTTTTT
TRBV5-8	NA	NA	TRBJ2-3	CASSKNRLGTDTQYF	TGTGCCAGCAGCAAAAATCGACTAGGCACAGATACGCAGTATTTT
TRBV27	NA	TRBD2	TRBJ2-2	CASSILAGGPRAGELFF	TGTGCCAGCAGCATCCTAGCGGGAGGGCCTCGAGCCGGGGAGCTGTTTTTT
TRBV19	once	TRBD2	TRBJ2-1	CASRPGLAEAGSYNEQFF	TGTGCCAGTAGGCCGGGACTAGCGGAGGCGGGCTCCTACAATGAGCAGTTCTTC
TRBV11-3	once	TRBD1	TRBJ1-3	CASSATGTGAGNTIYF	TGTGCCAGCAGCGCGACCGGGACAGGGGCTGGAAACACCATATATTTT
TRBV7-9	NA	TRBD1	TRBJ1-1	CASSLYDRDTEAFF	TGTGCCAGCAGCTTATACGACAGGGACACTGAAGCTTTCTTT
TRBV9	NA	NA	TRBJ2-7	CASSVAPGLLSHEQYF	TGTGCCAGCAGCGTAGCTCCAGGGCTACTATCCCACGAGCAGTACTTC
TRBV28	NA	NA	TRBJ1-1	CASSYSWGAEAFF	TGTGCCAGCAGCTATTCTTGGGGGGCTGAAGCTTTCTTT
TRBV7-2	few	TRBD1	TRBJ1-2	CASSYPGTGGSGYTF	TGTGCCAGCAGCTACCCGGGGACAGGGGGCTCTGGCTACACCTTC
TRBV19	NA	NA	TRBJ1-2	CASSREAGRGYTF	TGTGCCAGTAGCCGGGAGGCAGGGAGAGGCTACACCTTC
TRBV28	NA	NA	TRBJ1-3	CASSSPGAQGNTIYF	TGTGCCAGCAGTTCCCCAGGGGCGCAGGGAAACACCATATATTTT
TRBV5-6	once	NA	TRBJ2-3	CASSSLEGTDTQYF	TGTGCCAGCAGCTCCTTAGAAGGCACAGATACGCAGTATTTT
TRBV3-1/TRBV3-2	NA	NA	TRBJ1-5	CASSQDLVQPQHF	TGTGCCAGCAGCCAAGATTTAGTTCAGCCCCAGCATTTT
TRBV29-1	NA	NA	TRBJ2-6	CSVEDPQGSFSGANVLTF	TGCAGCGTTGAAGATCCGCAGGGTTCTTTCTCTGGGGCCAACGTCCTGACTTTC
TRBV27	NA	TRBD1	TRBJ1-5	CASSGTGYQPQHF	TGTGCCAGCTCCGGGACAGGATATCAGCCCCAGCATTTT
TRBV9	NA	NA	TRBJ1-4	CASSVDSTTNEKLFF	TGTGCCAGCAGCGTAGACAGCACAACTAATGAAAAACTGTTTTTT
TRBV19	NA	NA	TRBJ1-5	CASTIRGQPQHF	TGTGCCAGTACTATACGGGGTCAGCCCCAGCATTTT
TRBV28	few	NA	TRBJ1-2	CASSFPGRGGNYGYTF	TGTGCCAGCAGTTTTCCCGGGAGGGGTGGAAACTATGGCTACACCTTC